This T cell receptor beta chain is from a study of blood T cell repertoires in COVID-19. On the study more broadly: COVID-19 samples from acute and convalescent phases originated in the United States, Italy and Spain. Sources were T cells, B-cell-depleted T cells, or PBMCs; the material itself was cDNA or gDNA.

In the study's own analysis: Reference gene primer amplification in the assay estimated nucleated cell counts. Measured with immunoSEQ multiplex PCR; TCRdb has only the in-frame clones, and not every one. V and J calls plus clone size are reproduced from that table; the DNA served to infer D and trimming. The sample contains hundreds of thousands of clones, around nine tenths of which appear only once. Trimming took off 3 bases at V and 4 bases at J, with 16 bases between the two ends. Germline values: CDR1 SGHDT, CDR2 YYEEEE. This CDR3 spans 15 amino acids. Material: peripheral blood. The chain recombines TRBV5-6 with TRBJ1-2; no reliable D call. The source of this sequence is a man in his sixties who had recovered from COVID-19. The CDR3 region is CASSSSPGSGYGYTF. The CDR3 nucleotides are TGTGCCAGCAGCTCGTCCCCGGGGTCGGGCTATGGCTACACCTTC.